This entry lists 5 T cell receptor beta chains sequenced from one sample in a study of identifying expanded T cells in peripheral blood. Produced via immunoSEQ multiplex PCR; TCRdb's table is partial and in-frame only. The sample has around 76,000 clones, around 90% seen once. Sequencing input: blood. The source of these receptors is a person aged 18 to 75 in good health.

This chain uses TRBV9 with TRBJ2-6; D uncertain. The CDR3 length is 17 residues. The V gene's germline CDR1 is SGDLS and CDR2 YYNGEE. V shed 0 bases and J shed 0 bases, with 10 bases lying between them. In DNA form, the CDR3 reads TGTGCCAGCAGCGTAGACACCACCTCCTCTGGGGCCAACGTCCTGACTTTC. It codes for CASSVDTTSSGANVLTF. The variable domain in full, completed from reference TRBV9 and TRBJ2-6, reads DSGVTQTPKHLITATGQRVTLRCSPRSGDLSVYWYQQSLDQGLQFLIQYYNGEERAKGNILERFSAQQFPDLHSELNLSSLELGDSALYFCASSVDTTSSGANVLTFGAGSRLTVL.

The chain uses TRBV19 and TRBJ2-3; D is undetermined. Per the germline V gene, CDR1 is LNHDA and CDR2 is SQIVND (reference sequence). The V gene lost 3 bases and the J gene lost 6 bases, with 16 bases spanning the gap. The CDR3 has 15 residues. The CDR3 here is CASSIVVGIGDTQYF. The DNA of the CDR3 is TGTGCCAGTAGTATCGTGGTGGGGATCGGGGATACGCAGTATTTT.

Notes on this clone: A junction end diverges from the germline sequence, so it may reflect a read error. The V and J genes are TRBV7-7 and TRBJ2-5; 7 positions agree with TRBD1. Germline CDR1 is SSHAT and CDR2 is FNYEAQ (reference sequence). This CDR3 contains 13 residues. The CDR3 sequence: CASSTDREETQYF. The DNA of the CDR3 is TGTGCTAGCAGCACCGACAGGGAAGAGACCCAGTACTTC. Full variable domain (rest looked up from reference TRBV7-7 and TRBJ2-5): GAGVSQSPRYKVTKRGQDVTLRCDPISSHATLYWYQQALGQGPEFLTYFNYEAQPDKSGLPSDRFSAERPEGSISTLTIQRTEQRDSAMYRCASSTDREETQYFGPGTRLLVL.

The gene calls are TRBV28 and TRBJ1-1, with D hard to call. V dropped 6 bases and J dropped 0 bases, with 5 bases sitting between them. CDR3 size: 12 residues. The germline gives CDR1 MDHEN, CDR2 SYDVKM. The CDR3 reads CASRRVNTEAFF. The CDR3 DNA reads TGTGCCAGCAGAAGGGTGAACACTGAAGCTTTCTTT.

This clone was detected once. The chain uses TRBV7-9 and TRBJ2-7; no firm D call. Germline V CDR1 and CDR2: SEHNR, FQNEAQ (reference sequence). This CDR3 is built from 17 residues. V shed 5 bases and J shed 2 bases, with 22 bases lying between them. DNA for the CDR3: TGTGCCAGCAGCCCAATTAAGGCCCTAGGCCTTACCTACGAGCAGTACTTC. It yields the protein CASSPIKALGLTYEQYF.